Listed below are T cell receptor beta chains from one sample, sequenced in a study of T cells after yellow fever vaccination. TCRdb re-called the 5' RACE reads through MiXCR, storing one row per CDR3 protein. The sample consists of about 200,000 distinct CDR3 sequences, about 3% of them appearing once. Sequencing was performed on CD4+ T cells sorted from PBMCs, taken 10 days after the yellow fever booster vaccination. These TCRs come from a man between 18 and 35 years old who received the YFV17D yellow fever vaccine. Both conserved end residues are part of each CDR3. Each record gives: V gene, J gene, D gene, clone size, CDR3 protein, CDR3 DNA. A D gene is named only where the DNA matches it firmly. Clone size appears in some rows only: once, few, many, or a class for an expanded clone.

V gene: TRBV2; J gene: TRBJ2-6; D gene: -; clone size: -; CDR3 protein: CARGKGTAGANVLTF; CDR3 DNA: TGTGCCAGGGGTAAGGGTACTGCTGGGGCCAACGTCCTGACTTTC
V gene: TRBV6-5; J gene: TRBJ2-3; D gene: -; clone size: few; CDR3 protein: CASSSVGHTDTQYF; CDR3 DNA: TGTGCCAGCAGTTCTGTGGGCCACACAGATACGCAGTATTTT
V gene: TRBV7-8; J gene: TRBJ1-6; D gene: -; clone size: -; CDR3 protein: CASSLKRGASPLHF; CDR3 DNA: TGTGCCAGCAGCTTAAAGAGGGGCGCCTCACCCCTCCACTTT
V gene: TRBV4-3; J gene: TRBJ2-1; D gene: TRBD1; clone size: many; CDR3 protein: CASSRLSTGYPYNEQFF; CDR3 DNA: TGCGCCAGCAGCCGACTTTCGACAGGGTATCCTTACAATGAGCAGTTCTTC
V gene: TRBV7-9; J gene: TRBJ2-1; D gene: -; clone size: many; CDR3 protein: CASSLRGAAEGEQFF; CDR3 DNA: TGTGCCAGCAGCTTACGGGGGGCGGCAGAAGGGGAGCAGTTCTTC
V gene: TRBV12-3/TRBV12-4; J gene: TRBJ2-3; D gene: TRBD1; clone size: many; CDR3 protein: CASSPRLQGATDTQYF; CDR3 DNA: TGTGCCAGCAGTCCTAGGTTACAGGGGGCGACAGATACGCAGTATTTT
V gene: TRBV7-9; J gene: TRBJ2-2; D gene: -; clone size: many; CDR3 protein: CASSIGTLTGELFF; CDR3 DNA: TGTGCCAGCAGCATTGGGACGCTGACCGGGGAGCTGTTTTTT
V gene: TRBV6-5; J gene: TRBJ1-5; D gene: TRBD1; clone size: few; CDR3 protein: CASKRTGLSNQPQHF; CDR3 DNA: TGTGCCAGCAAGCGGACAGGTCTAAGCAATCAGCCCCAGCATTTT
V gene: TRBV12-3/TRBV12-4; J gene: TRBJ2-3; D gene: -; clone size: many; CDR3 protein: CASTFSLASTDTQYF; CDR3 DNA: TGTGCCAGCACCTTCAGCTTGGCTAGCACAGATACGCAGTATTTT
V gene: TRBV20-1; J gene: TRBJ2-5; D gene: TRBD2; clone size: many; CDR3 protein: CSAPAGGNSETQYF; CDR3 DNA: TGCAGTGCTCCGGCGGGGGGGAATTCGGAGACCCAGTACTTC
V gene: TRBV3-1; J gene: TRBJ2-1; D gene: TRBD1; clone size: few; CDR3 protein: CASSPRARTGYNEQFF; CDR3 DNA: TGTGCCAGCAGCCCCAGGGCCCGGACAGGGTACAATGAGCAGTTCTTC
V gene: TRBV4-1; J gene: TRBJ2-5; D gene: TRBD2; clone size: -; CDR3 protein: CASRPILAAERETQYF; CDR3 DNA: TGCGCCAGCAGGCCAATACTAGCGGCCGAGCGGGAGACCCAGTACTTC
V gene: TRBV27; J gene: TRBJ2-1; D gene: -; clone size: many; CDR3 protein: CASSLLGTYSYNEQFF; CDR3 DNA: TGTGCCAGCAGTTTATTGGGGACGTATTCCTACAATGAGCAGTTCTTC
V gene: TRBV5-5; J gene: TRBJ2-3; D gene: -; clone size: many; CDR3 protein: CASSSDLYQTTQYF; CDR3 DNA: TGTGCCAGCAGCTCCGACTTGTACCAGACGACGCAGTATTTT
V gene: TRBV18; J gene: TRBJ1-2; D gene: TRBD1; clone size: few; CDR3 protein: CASSAAGTETNYGYTF; CDR3 DNA: TGTGCCAGCTCAGCGGCTGGGACAGAAACTAACTATGGCTACACCTTC
V gene: TRBV30; J gene: TRBJ2-3; D gene: -; clone size: -; CDR3 protein: CAWTRQYTDTQYF; CDR3 DNA: TGTGCCTGGACAAGGCAGTACACAGATACGCAGTATTTT
V gene: TRBV28; J gene: TRBJ1-6; D gene: TRBD1; clone size: few; CDR3 protein: CASSSPGQGGSPLHF; CDR3 DNA: TGTGCCAGCAGTTCCCCCGGACAGGGAGGTTCACCCCTCCACTTT
V gene: TRBV7-2; J gene: TRBJ2-5; D gene: -; clone size: many; CDR3 protein: CASSLAEVLETQYF; CDR3 DNA: TGTGCCAGCAGCTTAGCGGAAGTCCTGGAGACCCAGTACTTC
V gene: TRBV4-2; J gene: TRBJ2-3; D gene: TRBD2; clone size: few; CDR3 protein: CASSRLAGGSTSTDTQYF; CDR3 DNA: TGTGCCAGCAGCCGCCTAGCGGGGGGCTCTACTAGCACAGATACGCAGTATTTT
V gene: TRBV7-9; J gene: TRBJ2-1; D gene: TRBD1; clone size: many; CDR3 protein: CASSTDRGRYNEQFF; CDR3 DNA: TGTGCCAGCAGCACAGACAGGGGCCGGTACAATGAGCAGTTCTTC
V gene: TRBV6-6; J gene: TRBJ1-2; D gene: -; clone size: -; CDR3 protein: CASSPPDPRGYTF; CDR3 DNA: TGTGCCAGCAGCCCTCCCGACCCTAGGGGCTACACCTTC
V gene: TRBV5-6; J gene: TRBJ2-1; D gene: -; clone size: many; CDR3 protein: CASRFTGVEQFF; CDR3 DNA: TGTGCCAGCAGATTTACGGGGGTCGAGCAGTTCTTC
V gene: TRBV7-9; J gene: TRBJ2-7; D gene: TRBD1; clone size: many; CDR3 protein: CASSLVMGQGYEQYF; CDR3 DNA: TGTGCCAGCAGCTTAGTAATGGGACAGGGATACGAGCAGTACTTC
V gene: TRBV15; J gene: TRBJ1-1; D gene: -; clone size: few; CDR3 protein: CATSRVGRGAEAFF; CDR3 DNA: TGTGCCACCAGCAGAGTCGGGAGGGGCGCTGAAGCTTTCTTT
V gene: TRBV28; J gene: TRBJ1-6; D gene: -; clone size: many; CDR3 protein: CASRREGNSPLHF; CDR3 DNA: TGTGCCAGCAGGAGAGAGGGGAATTCACCCCTCCACTTT
V gene: TRBV6-6; J gene: TRBJ2-7; D gene: TRBD1; clone size: many; CDR3 protein: CASIGLRDRVYEQYF; CDR3 DNA: TGTGCCAGCATCGGTCTCAGGGACAGGGTCTACGAGCAGTACTTC
V gene: TRBV5-1; J gene: TRBJ1-1; D gene: TRBD1; clone size: many; CDR3 protein: CASSLQGAGPTEAFF; CDR3 DNA: TGCGCCAGCAGCTTGCAGGGGGCAGGGCCCACTGAAGCTTTCTTT
V gene: TRBV30; J gene: TRBJ1-1; D gene: TRBD1; clone size: few; CDR3 protein: CAWSGGQGGRKAFF; CDR3 DNA: TGTGCCTGGAGTGGGGGACAGGGTGGTCGAAAAGCTTTCTTT
V gene: TRBV2; J gene: TRBJ1-2; D gene: -; clone size: few; CDR3 protein: CASSEGWAFYGYTF; CDR3 DNA: TGTGCCAGCAGTGAAGGGTGGGCCTTCTATGGCTACACCTTC
V gene: TRBV3-1; J gene: TRBJ1-4; D gene: TRBD1; clone size: few; CDR3 protein: CASSPRTGAEKLFF; CDR3 DNA: TGTGCCAGCAGCCCCCGGACAGGGGCTGAAAAACTGTTTTTT
V gene: TRBV6-2/TRBV6-3; J gene: TRBJ2-5; D gene: -; clone size: -; CDR3 protein: CASSARDTHQGLRETQYF; CDR3 DNA: TGTGCCAGCAGTGCCCGGGATACACATCAAGGGTTACGAGAGACCCAGTACTTC
V gene: TRBV6-2/TRBV6-3; J gene: TRBJ1-5; D gene: -; clone size: few; CDR3 protein: CASSYSFLDQPQHF; CDR3 DNA: TGTGCCAGCAGTTACTCGTTCCTGGATCAGCCCCAGCATTTT